The text below deals with one T cell receptor beta chain. The germline V and J ends were trimmed by 0 bases and 6 bases, with 11 bases remaining between them. In germline, CDR1 is MNHEY, CDR2 SVGAGI. This CDR3 comprises 14 residues. Original data processing: It was from reference gene primer amplification that nucleated cell counts were estimated. Repertoires were generated with immunoSEQ multiplex PCR, while TCRdb's copy carries only in-frame clones and drops some. D and trimming come from the DNA, and the V and J calls and clone size come from that table. The profile shows over 60,000 clones, around 73% of them singletons. The data derive from a study of blood T cell repertoires in COVID-19.

V is TRBV6-5 and J is TRBJ1-1; maybe TRBD1 (6 bases). The specimen sequenced was peripheral blood. This TCR derives from a man aged 80 or over with active or convalescent COVID-19. Here the CDR3 DNA reads TGTGCCAGCAGTTACTCTTCTGGGGGCTCTGAAGCTTTCTTT. Protein product: CASSYSSGGSEAFF.